These 11 T cell receptor beta chains were sequenced from one sample in a study of brain T cells in children with intractable seizures. TCRdb's table, derived via immunoSEQ multiplex PCR, lists solely in-frame clones and lacks some. The profile covers approximately 23,000 clones, with 94% appearing a single time and around 6.6% taken by the ten largest. The source was peripheral blood, collected at surgery. These receptors all stem from a boy aged 5-17 years with focal cortical dysplasia and intractable seizures.

V is TRBV29-1 and J is TRBJ1-4, with D possibly matching TRBD1 (5 bases). CDR1 SQVTM and CDR2 ANQGSEA come from the germline V gene. Trimming cost V 7 bases and J 3 bases, with 9 bases left between them. The CDR3 sequence is 12 residues long. CDR3 residues: CSAGKANEKLFF. The CDR3 DNA sequence: TGCAGCGCAGGGAAGGCTAATGAAAAACTGTTTTTT.

This clone showed up just once. The J gene is TRBJ2-5, the V gene TRBV7-9; TRBD1 matches at 8 bases. V lost 4 bases, J lost 5 bases, and 3 bases stayed unmatched. Germline V gene lookup returns CDR1 SEHNR and CDR2 FQNEAQ (reference sequence). This CDR3 has 13 residues. CDR3: CASSYGTGETQYF. The CDR3 nucleotides are TGTGCCAGCAGCTATGGGACAGGCGAGACCCAGTACTTC.

The CDR3 sequence is CASSQDSEAFF. For the CDR3, the DNA is TGCGCCAGCAGCCAAGACAGTGAAGCTTTCTTT. This sequence joins TRBV4-1 and TRBJ1-1, with no clear D. Germline assignment: CDR1 MGHRA and CDR2 YSYEKL. Trimming took 0 bases from V and 7 from J, leaving 3 bases between them. The CDR3 contains 11 residues.

V and J are TRBV7-8 and TRBJ2-5, with 10 bases matching TRBD2. After removal of 0 bases from V and 2 bases from J, the junction contained 6 bases not matched to a gene. The CDR3 extends over 17 amino acids. Germline V gene sequence: CDR1 SGHVS, CDR2 FQNEAQ. The CDR3 is CASSLASSGRGQETQYF. The DNA for the CDR3 is TGTGCCAGCAGCTTAGCGTCCAGCGGGAGGGGACAAGAGACCCAGTACTTC.

The chain couples TRBV4-1 to TRBJ1-4; 8 bases are shared with TRBD1. There are 17 residues in the CDR3. V was clipped by 0 bases and J by 6 bases; unmatched bases: 9. From germline, CDR1 is MGHRA and CDR2 YSYEKL. The CDR3 sequence is CASSQDSERTGYEKLFF. The CDR3 DNA reads TGCGCCAGCAGCCAAGATTCGGAGAGGACAGGGTATGAAAAACTGTTTTTT.

The V and J genes are TRBV5-6 and TRBJ2-2; 11 positions agree with TRBD2. The CDR3 runs to 19 residues. The trim removed 4 bases at V and 0 bases at J, leaving 11 bases unmatched. Germline CDR1 SGHDT, CDR2 YYEEEE. CDR3 DNA: TGTGCCAGCAGCCACGGTTTTAGACTAGCGGGAACGAACACCGGGGAGCTGTTTTTT. Its protein product is CASSHGFRLAGTNTGELFF.

J is TRBJ2-5 and V is TRBV5-5; D is perhaps TRBD1 or TRBD2 (5 bases each). Germline V gene sequence: CDR1 SGHKS, CDR2 YYEKEE (reference sequence). V lost 6 bases and J 3 bases, leaving 15 bases between the germline ends. CDR3 length: 14 amino acids. In nucleotides, the CDR3 is TGTGCCAGCACCCCACGGGGCGGAAAAGAGACCCAGTACTTC. Translation gives CASTPRGGKETQYF.

The CDR3 DNA sequence: TGTGCCAGCAGGGAGCAGGGAAGCAACTATGGCTACACCTTC. Translation: CASREQGSNYGYTF. The genes are TRBV6-5 and TRBJ1-2; possibly TRBD1 for D (5 bases). This CDR3 contains 14 residues. Trimming shortened V by 6 bases and J by 2 bases, and 13 bases separated the two germline ends. Germline V gene sequence: CDR1 MNHEY, CDR2 SVGAGI.

The CDR3 loop is CASSKGQGSNQPQHF. CDR3 DNA: TGTGCCAGCAGTAAAGGACAGGGAAGTAACCAGCCCCAGCATTTT. The chain employs TRBV6-6 and TRBJ1-5, with 8 bases matching TRBD1. Germline CDR1 is MNHNY and CDR2 is SVGAGI (reference sequence). Unmatched junction bases numbered 10, after V lost 5 bases and J lost 7 bases. The CDR3 spans 15 residues.

The chain uses TRBV11-1 and TRBJ2-2, with 7 positions matching TRBD1. The V segment lost 4 bases and the J segment 1 base; nucleotides outside the gene matches: 0. Germline CDR1 is SGHAT and CDR2 is FQDESV (reference sequence). This CDR3 has 14 residues. CDR3 region: CASSYRGNTGELFF. CDR3 nucleotides: TGTGCCAGCAGCTACAGGGGGAACACCGGGGAGCTGTTTTTT.

V usage is TRBV30 and J usage is TRBJ2-1, with D uncertain. Germline V gene lookup returns CDR1 GTSNPN and CDR2 SVGIG (reference sequence). Trimming removed 0 bases from V and 8 bases from J, with 14 bases in between. The CDR3 contains 14 residues. The CDR3 protein is CAWSVGIGRDEQFF. In nucleotides, the CDR3 is TGTGCCTGGAGTGTAGGGATTGGTCGTGATGAGCAGTTCTTC. Filled out from reference TRBV30 and TRBJ2-1, the complete variable domain reads SQTIHQWPATLVQPVGSPLSLECTVEGTSNPNLYWYRQAAGRGLQLLFYSVGIGQISSEVPQNLSASRPQDRQFILSSKKLLLSDSGFYLCAWSVGIGRDEQFFGPGTRLTVL.